These T cell receptor beta chains were read from a single sample in a study of T-cell reconstitution after alpha-beta-depleted transplantation in children. Each CDR3 protein gets one entry after TCRdb re-called the PCR reads with MiXCR. The table has more than 200,000 distinct CDR3 sequences, 9.7% seen once. This specimen was PBMCs from the stem cell graft donor, taken from the stem cell graft. These receptor sequences come from a human donor who donated a stem cell graft to a child with SCID. The CDR3 runs from the conserved cysteine through the conserved F or W. D genes are given only for firm matches. The size of a clone is reported for some rows only, either as once, few or many, or as a class for expanded clones.

J: TRBJ2-4
V: TRBV20-1
size: many
D: NA
CDR3: CSASRPGSKNIQYF
DNA: TGCAGTGCTAGCAGGCCGGGGTCCAAAAACATTCAGTACTTC

J: TRBJ1-6
V: TRBV5-1
size: many
D: NA
CDR3: CASSLGRNSPLHF
DNA: TGCGCCAGCAGCTTGGGACGTAATTCACCCCTCCACTTT

J: TRBJ1-5
V: TRBV3-1
size: many
D: NA
CDR3: CASSQAAGTQHF
DNA: TGTGCCAGCAGCCAAGCGGCAGGGACCCAGCATTTT

J: TRBJ1-6
V: TRBV4-1
size: many
D: NA
CDR3: CASSPQSSYNSPLHF
DNA: TGCGCCAGCAGCCCCCAAAGCTCCTATAATTCACCCCTCCACTTT

J: TRBJ1-2
V: TRBV4-1
size: many
D: NA
CDR3: CASSHWGILGYTF
DNA: TGCGCCAGCAGCCATTGGGGGATCCTTGGCTACACCTTC

J: TRBJ2-1
V: TRBV20-1
size: many
D: NA
CDR3: CSARVAGQYNEQFF
DNA: TGCAGTGCTAGAGTGGCGGGACAGTACAATGAGCAGTTCTTC

J: TRBJ1-3
V: TRBV3-1
size: NA
D: NA
CDR3: CACSRTTGRSGNTIYF
DNA: TGTGCCTGCAGCCGTACGACAGGACGCTCTGGAAACACCATATATTTT

J: TRBJ2-5
V: TRBV5-1
size: many
D: NA
CDR3: CASSGTVQETQYF
DNA: TGCGCCAGCAGCGGGACGGTTCAAGAGACCCAGTACTTC

J: TRBJ2-6
V: TRBV5-1
size: NA
D: NA
CDR3: CASSGRFEGAGANVLTF
DNA: TGCGCCAGCAGCGGCCGTTTTGAGGGTGCTGGGGCCAACGTCCTGACTTTC

J: TRBJ1-2
V: TRBV10-2
size: many
D: TRBD1
CDR3: CASRPSGQTYGYTF
DNA: TGCGCCAGCAGGCCCTCGGGACAGACCTATGGCTACACCTTC

J: TRBJ1-2
V: TRBV12-3/TRBV12-4
size: many
D: NA
CDR3: CASSLRGAVGYTF
DNA: TGTGCCAGCAGTCTGAGAGGGGCCGTCGGCTACACCTTC

J: TRBJ2-7
V: TRBV7-2
size: many
D: TRBD1
CDR3: CASRKNPLQGWEQYF
DNA: TGTGCCAGCAGAAAAAACCCATTACAGGGGTGGGAGCAGTACTTC

J: TRBJ2-5
V: TRBV18
size: NA
D: TRBD1
CDR3: CASSPRQGQQETQYF
DNA: TGTGCCAGCTCACCTCGACAGGGGCAACAAGAGACCCAGTACTTC

J: TRBJ1-4
V: TRBV5-6
size: many
D: NA
CDR3: CASSFWPEGTNEKLFF
DNA: TGTGCCAGCAGCTTTTGGCCTGAAGGGACTAATGAAAAACTGTTTTTT

J: TRBJ2-3
V: TRBV4-1
size: many
D: NA
CDR3: CASSPRRYTPGRGDTQYF
DNA: TGCGCCAGCAGCCCCCGAAGATACACTCCTGGCCGGGGAGATACGCAGTATTTT

J: TRBJ2-7
V: TRBV7-2
size: NA
D: NA
CDR3: CASKTSTGEGEQHF
DNA: TGTGCCAGCAAGACCTCGACTGGGGAAGGCGAGCAGCACTTC

J: TRBJ1-5
V: TRBV20-1
size: many
D: NA
CDR3: CSARDGPGPYSNQPQHF
DNA: TGCAGTGCTAGAGATGGGCCTGGGCCCTATAGCAATCAGCCCCAGCATTTT

J: TRBJ2-7
V: TRBV28
size: many
D: NA
CDR3: CASSLGGGPLYEQYF
DNA: TGTGCCAGCAGCCTAGGGGGGGGTCCCCTTTACGAGCAGTACTTC

J: TRBJ1-1
V: TRBV12-3/TRBV12-4
size: few
D: NA
CDR3: CASAWGIAFF
DNA: TGTGCCAGCGCCTGGGGGATCGCTTTCTTT

J: TRBJ2-1
V: TRBV5-1
size: many
D: TRBD2
CDR3: CASSGPGGNNEQFF
DNA: TGCGCCAGCAGCGGCCCGGGGGGGAACAATGAGCAGTTCTTC

J: TRBJ2-3
V: TRBV27
size: many
D: NA
CDR3: CASSAGTDTQYF
DNA: TGTGCCAGCAGTGCGGGCACAGATACGCAGTATTTT

J: TRBJ2-3
V: TRBV5-6
size: many
D: TRBD1
CDR3: CASSLADRDRDTQYF
DNA: TGTGCCAGCAGCTTGGCCGACAGGGACAGAGATACGCAGTATTTT

J: TRBJ2-1
V: TRBV6-2/TRBV6-3
size: many
D: NA
CDR3: CASTQRNNEQFF
DNA: TGTGCCAGCACCCAACGGAACAATGAGCAGTTCTTC

J: TRBJ2-2
V: TRBV25-1
size: many
D: NA
CDR3: CASSEWGSTGELFF
DNA: TGTGCCAGCAGTGAGTGGGGCAGCACCGGGGAGCTGTTTTTT

J: TRBJ2-1
V: TRBV5-1
size: many
D: NA
CDR3: CASSPPKGKGNEQFF
DNA: TGCGCCAGCAGCCCACCTAAGGGGAAGGGCAATGAGCAGTTCTTC

J: TRBJ2-5
V: TRBV11-1
size: many
D: NA
CDR3: CASSLARAGFRFDETQYF
DNA: TGTGCCAGCAGCTTAGCGCGGGCAGGGTTTCGGTTCGACGAGACCCAGTACTTC

J: TRBJ1-2
V: TRBV5-1
size: many
D: TRBD1
CDR3: CASSSTGGDYGYTF
DNA: TGCGCCAGCAGCTCGACAGGGGGGGACTATGGCTACACCTTC

J: TRBJ1-2
V: TRBV28
size: many
D: TRBD1
CDR3: CASSLWTGAPQRGGYTF
DNA: TGTGCCAGCAGTTTATGGACAGGGGCCCCCCAACGGGGTGGCTACACCTTC

J: TRBJ2-3
V: TRBV5-1
size: many
D: TRBD2
CDR3: CASSLEASGGDTQYF
DNA: TGCGCCAGCAGCTTGGAGGCCTCGGGGGGAGATACGCAGTATTTT

J: TRBJ2-5
V: TRBV12-3/TRBV12-4
size: once
D: TRBD1
CDR3: CASSFSTGAETQYF
DNA: TGTGCCAGCAGTTTCTCTACAGGGGCAGAGACCCAGTACTTC

J: TRBJ2-7
V: TRBV20-1
size: many
D: TRBD2
CDR3: CSARIAGETYEQYF
DNA: TGCAGTGCTAGAATAGCGGGGGAAACCTACGAGCAGTACTTC

J: TRBJ1-2
V: TRBV20-1
size: many
D: NA
CDR3: CSASGAQHAYGYTF
DNA: TGCAGTGCTAGTGGGGCCCAGCACGCCTATGGCTACACCTTC

J: TRBJ2-1
V: TRBV5-1
size: many
D: TRBD2
CDR3: CASSLDPSGGSNEQFF
DNA: TGCGCCAGCAGCTTGGACCCTAGCGGGGGGAGTAATGAGCAGTTCTTC

J: TRBJ2-1
V: TRBV7-6
size: many
D: NA
CDR3: CASSPSPVGSYNEQFF
DNA: TGTGCCAGCAGCCCCTCCCCAGTGGGCTCCTACAATGAGCAGTTCTTC

J: TRBJ2-1
V: TRBV7-2
size: many
D: TRBD1
CDR3: CASSLRGGSFYNEQFF
DNA: TGTGCCAGCAGCTTACGAGGGGGCAGTTTCTACAATGAGCAGTTCTTC

J: TRBJ2-1
V: TRBV20-1
size: many
D: NA
CDR3: CSGKGTKSEQFF
DNA: TGCAGTGGCAAGGGTACTAAAAGTGAGCAGTTCTTC

J: TRBJ2-2
V: TRBV24-1
size: many
D: NA
CDR3: CATSDHRVNTGELFF
DNA: TGTGCCACCAGTGATCACAGGGTGAACACCGGGGAGCTGTTTTTT

J: TRBJ1-2
V: TRBV6-5
size: many
D: NA
CDR3: CASSYLNPRMGNGYTF
DNA: TGTGCCAGCAGTTACCTTAATCCCAGGATGGGGAATGGCTACACCTTC

J: TRBJ1-1
V: TRBV20-1
size: many
D: TRBD1
CDR3: CSAKGQAGMNTEAFF
DNA: TGCAGTGCTAAGGGACAGGCGGGCATGAACACTGAAGCTTTCTTT

J: TRBJ1-6
V: TRBV11-3
size: many
D: NA
CDR3: CASSLRWDSPLHF
DNA: TGTGCCAGCAGCTTACGCTGGGATTCACCCCTCCACTTT

J: TRBJ2-2
V: TRBV9
size: many
D: NA
CDR3: CASSVRPAGGELFF
DNA: TGTGCCAGCAGCGTTCGGCCCGCCGGCGGGGAGCTGTTTTTT

J: TRBJ2-1
V: TRBV20-1
size: many
D: NA
CDR3: CSARDWGVTFEFF
DNA: TGCAGTGCTAGAGACTGGGGTGTTACTTTTGAGTTCTTC

J: TRBJ2-7
V: TRBV5-1
size: few
D: NA
CDR3: CASSLEGGGIEQYF
DNA: TGCGCCAGCAGCTTGGAAGGCGGGGGCATAGAGCAGTACTTC

J: TRBJ2-7
V: TRBV3-1
size: NA
D: NA
CDR3: CASSQEADWWTYEQYF
DNA: TGTGCCAGCAGCCAAGAGGCGGATTGGTGGACCTACGAGCAGTACTTC

J: TRBJ1-1
V: TRBV20-1
size: many
D: TRBD1
CDR3: CSAPHPGQGETEAFF
DNA: TGCAGTGCTCCACACCCGGGACAGGGGGAGACTGAAGCTTTCTTT

J: TRBJ1-1
V: TRBV20-1
size: many
D: NA
CDR3: CSSTANKGEAFF
DNA: TGCAGTAGTACAGCGAATAAGGGTGAAGCTTTCTTT

J: TRBJ1-4
V: TRBV4-3
size: many
D: TRBD1
CDR3: CASSQPTQDRGPKGTNEKLFF
DNA: TGCGCCAGCAGCCAACCCACCCAGGACAGGGGGCCTAAAGGGACTAATGAAAAACTGTTTTTT

J: TRBJ1-4
V: TRBV4-3
size: many
D: NA
CDR3: CASSQEVSGFNEKLFF
DNA: TGCGCCAGCAGCCAAGAAGTATCGGGGTTTAATGAAAAACTGTTTTTT

J: TRBJ2-1
V: TRBV6-5
size: many
D: TRBD2
CDR3: CASSYSEGGYNEQFF
DNA: TGTGCCAGCAGTTACTCGGAGGGAGGGTACAATGAGCAGTTCTTC